A selection of T cell receptor beta chains follows, all from one sample in a study of neurological immune-mediated disorders. In TCRdb, the 5' RACE reads were re-called with MiXCR into one record per CDR3 protein. Counted here are under 90,000 distinct CDR3 sequences, around 3.5% occurring once; the ten biggest clones make up roughly 2.9%. Specimen: PBMCs. The receptors come from a woman between 50 and 59 years old with multiple sclerosis. Each CDR3 is given with its conserved first and last residue. The order of the fields is V gene, D gene, J gene, clone size, CDR3 DNA, CDR3 protein. A D gene is named only where the DNA matches it firmly. Rows give clone size only sometimes, using once, few, many, or a class for an expanded clone.

TRBV7-2,TRBD1,TRBJ2-1,many,TGTGCCAGCAGCTCGCAGCCGGGACAGGTAGGGGCTAACAATGAGCAGTTCTTC,CASSSQPGQVGANNEQFF
TRBV12-3/TRBV12-4,.,TRBJ2-7,many,TGTGCCAGCAGTTTTCTCGGGCCCACCTACGAGCAGTACTTC,CASSFLGPTYEQYF
TRBV6-5,TRBD1,TRBJ2-2,many,TGTGCCAGCAGTCCGGACAGGTCGAACACCGGGGAGCTGTTTTTT,CASSPDRSNTGELFF
TRBV20-1,.,TRBJ2-2,many,TGCAGTGCTAGAGGCGCCAGGGGGAACACCGGGGAGCTGTTTTTT,CSARGARGNTGELFF
TRBV10-3,TRBD1,TRBJ1-2,many,TGTGCCATCACTCCCTTCCGGGACAGGGGAAGTGGCTACACCTTC,CAITPFRDRGSGYTF
TRBV2,.,TRBJ1-1,many,TGTGCCAGCAGAGACGGATCGCGCACTGAAGCTTTCTTT,CASRDGSRTEAFF
TRBV5-1,TRBD2,TRBJ2-2,few,TGCGCCAGCAGCTTGGTAGCGGGGGGGCCCACCGGGGAGCTGTTTTTT,CASSLVAGGPTGELFF
TRBV4-2,.,TRBJ2-7,many,TGTGCCAGCAGCCAGGAAGACCACGGGGGGCCCTCCTACGAGCAGTACTTC,CASSQEDHGGPSYEQYF
TRBV5-1,.,TRBJ1-2,many,TGCGCCAGCACGAAATCAATGAACTATGGCTACACCTTC,CASTKSMNYGYTF
TRBV20-1,.,TRBJ1-4,many,TGCAGTGCTCAAGCAGGGACAACTAATGAAAAACTGTTTTTT,CSAQAGTTNEKLFF
TRBV14,.,TRBJ2-1,many,TGTGCCAGCAGCCAAAGGAGGTCCCGTGAGCAGTTCTTC,CASSQRRSREQFF
TRBV6-2/TRBV6-3,.,TRBJ1-5,.,TGTGCCAGCGGCCCGGACCCCTGGGATAAGACCCAGAATTTT,CASGPDPWDKTQNF
TRBV5-1,.,TRBJ2-1,many,TGCGCCAGCAGCCCCGGGAACCTTGGAAATGAGCAGTTCTTC,CASSPGNLGNEQFF
TRBV4-2,.,TRBJ2-7,many,TGTGCCAGCAGCCGAGAGGTGGGGGGCGGGTACGAGCAGTACTTC,CASSREVGGGYEQYF